This T cell receptor beta chain was recorded in a study of response to subunit inactivated influenza vaccine. Study results and caveats: It was the authors' suggestion that each seasonal influenza vaccination recruits few new T cells.

The CDR3 has 13 amino acids. V shed 0 bases and J shed 3 bases, with 6 bases lying between them. At least ten counts were recorded for this clonotype. Its antigen is currently unknown. TCRdb itself ran the RT-PCR reads through MiXCR, one entry per CDR3 protein. The table has roughly 520,000 distinct CDR3 sequences, roughly 27% seen once. J is TRBJ2-7 and V is TRBV12-3 or TRBV12-4; D gene ambiguous. The sequence came from a man aged 50-59 years who received an inactivated influenza vaccine. The sequencing used CD4+ T cells sorted from PBMCs, collected roughly 5 days after vaccination. CDR3 in amino acids: CASSLAGRYEQYF. DNA of the CDR3: TGTGCCAGCAGTTTAGCAGGCCGCTACGAGCAGTACTTC.